A selection of T cell receptor beta chains follows, all from one sample in a study of OX40 agonist ivuxolimab in advanced cancers. Generated by immunoSEQ multiplex PCR, the TCRdb table keeps only in-frame clones and is missing some. The profile shows about 68,000 clones, approximately 91% of them singletons. The sequencing here drew on CD4+ or CD8+ T cells sorted from blood, taken in a trial of the OX40 agonist ivuxolimab. The receptors come from an adult with an advanced solid tumor such as melanoma, head and neck, liver or kidney cancer. CDR3s include the opening cysteine and the closing phenylalanine or tryptophan. The D gene is left open where the match is weak. Clone size is given for some rows only: seen once, a few or many times, or a class if the clone is expanded.

j_gene	len	d_gene	v_gene	abundance	CDR3aa	CDR3nt
TRBJ2-7	14	-	TRBV10-3	-	CAISDSGSRYEQYF	TGTGCCATCAGTGATTCGGGCAGTAGGTACGAGCAGTACTTC
TRBJ2-1	14	TRBD2	TRBV7-9	-	CASSLRGLAYEQFF	TGTGCCAGCAGCTTGCGGGGACTAGCGTATGAGCAGTTCTTC
TRBJ2-5	15	-	TRBV7-8	-	CASSLANTDQETQYF	TGTGCCAGCAGCTTAGCGAATACAGACCAAGAGACCCAGTACTTC
TRBJ2-5	15	TRBD2	TRBV11-2	-	CASSLAASGSETQYF	TGTGCCAGCAGCCTAGCTGCTAGCGGGAGTGAGACCCAGTACTTC
TRBJ1-2	14	-	TRBV19	-	CASSPGTQNYGYTF	TGTGCCAGTAGCCCCGGGACACAAAACTATGGCTACACCTTC
TRBJ2-2	14	-	TRBV9	-	CATKQGLGTGELFF	TGTGCCACCAAACAGGGCTTGGGCACCGGGGAGCTGTTTTTT
TRBJ2-1	17	TRBD2	TRBV28	-	CASSSHMGLAGASEQFF	TGTGCCAGCAGTTCTCACATGGGACTAGCGGGAGCATCTGAGCAGTTCTTC
TRBJ2-7	14	-	TRBV28	-	CASTVSRVPYEQYF	TGTGCCAGCACTGTCTCCAGGGTTCCCTACGAGCAGTACTTC
TRBJ2-5	20	TRBD2	TRBV5-1	once	CASSLSPGTSGIISQETQYF	TGCGCCAGCAGCTTGTCCCCCGGGACTAGCGGGATAATAAGCCAAGAGACCCAGTACTTC
TRBJ2-1	12	-	TRBV5-1	-	CASSLGRVQQFF	TGCGCCAGCAGCTTGGGAAGAGTACAGCAGTTCTTC
TRBJ1-5	15	-	TRBV19	once	CASSIDLADNQPQHF	TGTGCCAGTAGTATAGATCTGGCAGATAATCAGCCCCAGCATTTT
TRBJ1-1	15	-	TRBV7-3	-	CASSLIRGAVAEAFF	TGTGCCAGCAGCTTAATTCGGGGGGCCGTAGCTGAAGCTTTCTTT
TRBJ2-3	14	TRBD2	TRBV10-3	-	CAIKTSGGPDTQYF	TGTGCCATCAAGACTAGCGGGGGCCCAGATACGCAGTATTTT
TRBJ1-1	12	-	TRBV30	-	CAWSTGDTEAFF	TGTGCCTGGAGTACCGGGGACACTGAAGCTTTCTTT
TRBJ1-1	13	-	TRBV7-3	few	CASSPEWGTEAFF	TGTGCCAGCAGCCCCGAGTGGGGGACTGAAGCTTTCTTT
TRBJ2-1	15	TRBD2	TRBV4-1	-	CASSQVGGRGSEQFF	TGCGCCAGCAGCCAAGTCGGCGGGAGGGGAAGTGAGCAGTTCTTC
TRBJ2-2	18	TRBD2	TRBV14	-	CASSQPLAGKVDTGELFF	TGTGCCAGCAGCCAACCACTAGCGGGAAAGGTGGACACCGGGGAGCTGTTTTTT
TRBJ2-3	15	TRBD2	TRBV9	-	CASSVGGSRTDTQYF	TGTGCCAGCAGCGTGGGCGGGAGTAGGACAGATACGCAGTATTTT
TRBJ2-3	16	TRBD2	TRBV7-3	-	CASSPNLAEGGDTQYF	TGTGCCAGCAGCCCAAACCTAGCGGAGGGAGGGGATACGCAGTATTTT
TRBJ1-5	18	-	TRBV7-8	-	CASSLAPGGVNSNQPQHF	TGTGCCAGCAGCTTAGCCCCCGGGGGGGTGAATAGCAATCAGCCCCAGCATTTT
TRBJ2-1	13	-	TRBV11-2	-	CASSINGDNEQFF	TGTGCCAGCAGCATTAACGGGGACAATGAGCAGTTCTTC
TRBJ1-2	15	-	TRBV5-1	-	CASSLEVGGAYGYTF	TGCGCCAGCAGCTTGGAAGTGGGGGGTGCGTATGGCTACACCTTC
TRBJ2-2	13	-	TRBV7-8	-	CASSFRNTGELFF	TGTGCCAGCAGCTTCAGGAACACCGGGGAGCTGTTTTTT
TRBJ2-5	13	-	TRBV6-1	-	CASRRTAQETQYF	TGTGCCAGCAGGCGGACAGCCCAAGAGACCCAGTACTTC
TRBJ1-2	14	-	TRBV5-1	-	CASSPRTGNYGYTF	TGCGCCAGCAGTCCGAGGACTGGGAACTATGGCTACACCTTC
TRBJ1-1	11	-	TRBV29-1	-	CSADLGTEAFF	TGCAGCGCCGATCTGGGGACTGAAGCTTTCTTT
TRBJ1-1	16	TRBD1	TRBV6-6	-	CASIIRDRVGGTEAFF	TGTGCCAGCATAATCCGGGACAGGGTCGGGGGCACTGAAGCTTTCTTT
TRBJ2-6	17	-	TRBV7-7	-	CASSPLRPQSRANVLTF	TGTGCCAGCAGCCCTCTTCGGCCACAAAGTCGGGCCAACGTCCTGACTTTC